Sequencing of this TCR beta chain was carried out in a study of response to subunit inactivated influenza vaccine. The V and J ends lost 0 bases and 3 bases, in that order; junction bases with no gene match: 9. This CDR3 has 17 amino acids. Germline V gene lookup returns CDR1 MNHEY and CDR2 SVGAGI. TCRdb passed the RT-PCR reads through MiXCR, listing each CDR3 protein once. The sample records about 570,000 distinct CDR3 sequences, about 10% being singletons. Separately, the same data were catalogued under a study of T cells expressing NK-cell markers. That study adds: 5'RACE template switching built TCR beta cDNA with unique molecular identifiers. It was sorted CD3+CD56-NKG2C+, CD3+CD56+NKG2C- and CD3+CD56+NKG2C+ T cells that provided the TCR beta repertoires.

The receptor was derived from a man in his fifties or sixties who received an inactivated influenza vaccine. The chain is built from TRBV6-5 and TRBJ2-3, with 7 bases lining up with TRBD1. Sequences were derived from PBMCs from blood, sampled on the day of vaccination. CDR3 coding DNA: TGTGCCAGCAGTTACTCCCCCGGCAGGGGGATAACAGATACGCAGTATTTT. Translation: CASSYSPGRGITDTQYF.